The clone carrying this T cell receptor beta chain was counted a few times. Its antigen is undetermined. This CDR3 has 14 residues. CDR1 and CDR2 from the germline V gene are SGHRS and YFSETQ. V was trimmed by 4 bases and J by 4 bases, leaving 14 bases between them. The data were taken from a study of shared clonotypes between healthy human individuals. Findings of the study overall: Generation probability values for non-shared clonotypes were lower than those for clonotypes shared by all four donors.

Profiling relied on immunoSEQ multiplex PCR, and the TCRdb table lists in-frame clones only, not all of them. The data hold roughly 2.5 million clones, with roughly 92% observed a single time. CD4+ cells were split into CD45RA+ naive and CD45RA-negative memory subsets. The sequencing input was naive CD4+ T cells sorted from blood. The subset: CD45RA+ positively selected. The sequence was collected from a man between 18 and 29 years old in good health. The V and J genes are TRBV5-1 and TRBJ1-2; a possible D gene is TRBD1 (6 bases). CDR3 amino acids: CASSRPGQTYGYTF. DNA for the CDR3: TGCGCCAGCAGCCGGCCAGGACAGACCTATGGCTACACCTTC. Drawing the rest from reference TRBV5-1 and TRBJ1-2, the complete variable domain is KAGVTQTPRYLIKTRGQQVTLSCSPISGHRSVSWYQQTPGQGLQFLFEYFSETQRNKGNFPGRFSGRQFSNSRSEMNVSTLELGDSALYLCASSRPGQTYGYTFGSGTRLTVV.